Listed here are 20 T cell receptor beta chains from one sample, sequenced in a study of T cell responses to AZD1222 COVID-19 vaccine. Using immunoSEQ multiplex PCR, the repertoire was profiled, and TCRdb retains in-frame clones only, with some absent. The sample lists about 180,000 clones, about 88% seen once, with 1.5% to 2% in the top ten. Sequenced material: peripheral blood, taken on day 0 of AZD1222 vaccination. These receptors were collected from an adult in good health.

The chain is built from TRBV15 and TRBJ2-3; D is uncertain. Trimming shortened V by 1 base and J by 6 bases, and 14 bases separated the two germline ends. This CDR3 comprises 15 residues. Looked up from germline, CDR1 is LNHNV and CDR2 is YYDKDF (reference sequence). CDR3 DNA: TGTGCCACCAGCAGAGCGGCAGCCCTCGGGGATACGCAGTATTTT. It yields the protein CATSRAAALGDTQYF.

CDR3 amino acids: CASMEVNEQYF. The CDR3 DNA sequence: TGTGCCAGCATGGAGGTGAACGAGCAGTACTTC. The chain links TRBV6-5 to TRBJ2-7, with TRBD2 as a possible D gene (5 bases). The CDR3 length is 11 residues. Germline values: CDR1 MNHEY, CDR2 SVGAGI. Trimming took off 7 bases at V and 5 bases at J, with 9 bases between the two ends.

The J gene is TRBJ1-5, the V gene TRBV2; perhaps TRBD1 as D (5 bases). Germline V gene sequence: CDR1 SNHLY, CDR2 FYNNEI. The CDR3 is 16 amino acids. The germline V and J ends were trimmed by 2 bases and 2 bases, with 13 bases remaining between them. CDR3 nucleotides: TGTGCCAGCAGTGAAATCGCGACAGCACGCAATCAGCCCCAGCATTTT. Translating it yields CASSEIATARNQPQHF.

This clone was observed once. The rearrangement links TRBV28 to TRBJ1-2; 8 bases line up with TRBD1. The CDR3 has 15 residues. The trim removed 5 bases at V and 4 bases at J, leaving 9 bases unmatched. CDR1 is MDHEN, CDR2 SYDVKM, per germline. DNA for the CDR3: TGTGCCAGCAGTCCCCGCTACACAGGGGGCTATGGCTACACCTTC. It yields the protein CASSPRYTGGYGYTF.

V is TRBV5-6 and J is TRBJ2-5; TRBD2 might be the D (5 bases). The germline CDR1 and CDR2 sequences are SGHDT and YYEEEE. Trimming shortened V by 0 bases and J by 5 bases, and 8 bases separated the two germline ends. The CDR3 has 13 residues. The CDR3 spells CASSLVGVETQYF. CDR3 nucleotide sequence: TGTGCCAGCAGCTTGGTGGGAGTCGAGACCCAGTACTTC.

J is TRBJ1-4 and V is TRBV5-1, with TRBD1 matching over 7 bases. Germline CDR1 and CDR2: SGHRS and YFSETQ. Trimming at V came to 3 bases and at J to 7 bases, leaving 15 bases not matched to a gene. CDR3 length: 17 amino acids. CDR3 amino acids: CASSSMLKTGKAEKLFF. CDR3 DNA: TGCGCCAGCAGCTCAATGCTCAAGACAGGGAAGGCTGAAAAACTGTTTTTT.

The chain joins TRBV30 to TRBJ2-2; a weak D match, TRBD2 (6 bases). This CDR3 contains 13 residues. In germline, CDR1 is GTSNPN, CDR2 SVGIG (reference sequence). Deletions cut 5 bases from V and 2 bases from J, with 9 bases between. CDR3 nucleotides: TGTGCCTGGGCGGGGTTTAACACCGGGGAGCTGTTTTTT. Its protein is CAWAGFNTGELFF.

J is TRBJ2-1 and V is TRBV5-1; D gene unclear. Trimming removed 2 bases at V and 6 bases at J, with 6 bases between. This CDR3 spans 12 amino acids. Per germline, CDR1 SGHRS and CDR2 YFSETQ. The CDR3 reads CASSFSRNEQFF. CDR3 nucleotide sequence: TGCGCCAGCAGCTTTAGCCGCAATGAGCAGTTCTTC.

The chain couples TRBV7-9 to TRBJ2-3; 9 nucleotides agree with TRBD1. Per germline, CDR1 SEHNR and CDR2 FQNEAQ (reference sequence). V lost 0 bases to trimming and J lost 4 bases; unmatched junction nucleotides: 8. The CDR3 loop spans 17 amino acids. CDR3 protein: CASSLALTGGIADTQYF. CDR3 coding DNA: TGTGCCAGCAGCTTAGCGCTGACAGGGGGAATAGCAGATACGCAGTATTTT. The entire variable domain, with the rest obtained from reference TRBV7-9 and TRBJ2-3, is as follows: DTGVSQNPRHKITKRGQNVTFRCDPISEHNRLYWYRQTLGQGPEFLTYFQNEAQLEKSRLLSDRFSAERPKGSFSTLEIQRTEQGDSAMYLCASSLALTGGIADTQYFGPGTRLTVL.

The rearrangement joins TRBV9 to TRBJ1-1, with D hard to call. The CDR3 is 15 residues long. The V end lost 0 bases, the J end lost 1 base, and 10 bases lay between the germline ends. In germline, CDR1 is SGDLS, CDR2 YYNGEE. The CDR3 spells CASSVGVGRNTEAFF. The DNA for the CDR3 is TGTGCCAGCAGCGTAGGGGTCGGGAGGAACACTGAAGCTTTCTTT.

In its sample, this clone was seen once. This rearrangement joins TRBV19 to TRBJ1-5, with no clear D. Germline-derived CDR1 and CDR2 are LNHDA and SQIVND (reference sequence). V lost 6 bases and J 0 bases, leaving 12 bases between the germline ends. This CDR3 is built from 15 residues. The CDR3 nucleotides read TGTGCCAGTAGCCCCCTGCGGCATAGCAATCAGCCCCAGCATTTT. This encodes CASSPLRHSNQPQHF.

This rearrangement joins TRBV12-3 or TRBV12-4 to TRBJ1-2; D gene uncertain. V lost 3 bases, J lost 3 bases, and 8 bases lay in between. The CDR3 covers 13 residues. The CDR3 loop is CASSLEGHYGYTF. CDR3 DNA sequence: TGTGCCAGCAGTTTGGAAGGGCACTATGGCTACACCTTC.

The chain recombines TRBV10-3 with TRBJ2-5; D gene ambiguous. In germline, CDR1 is ENHRY, CDR2 SYGVKD. This CDR3 has 14 residues. Trimming removed 4 bases from V and 4 bases from J, with 13 bases in between. The CDR3 nucleotides are TGTGCCATCAGTGCTGGGTCGGGCTCAGAGACCCAGTACTTC. It yields the protein CAISAGSGSETQYF.

This clone has just one count. This chain links TRBV5-4 with TRBJ1-1, with D unclear. The CDR3 runs to 14 residues. Germline V lookup: CDR1 SGHNT, CDR2 YYREEE (reference sequence). The V gene lost 0 bases and the J gene lost 4 bases, with 10 bases spanning the gap. The CDR3 DNA sequence: TGTGCCAGCAGCTTGGAGGGCTTTAGCACTGAAGCTTTCTTT. It encodes CASSLEGFSTEAFF. The full variable domain, completed using reference TRBV5-4 and TRBJ1-1, is ETGVTQSPTHLIKTRGQQVTLRCSSQSGHNTVSWYQQALGQGPQFIFQYYREEENGRGNFPPRFSGLQFPNYSSELNVNALELDDSALYLCASSLEGFSTEAFFGQGTRLTVV.

V gene TRBV19 combines with J gene TRBJ1-2, with D possibly matching TRBD1 (5 bases). Germline V CDR1 and CDR2: LNHDA, SQIVND (reference sequence). This CDR3 spans 13 amino acids. V lost 5 bases and J 5 bases, leaving 12 bases between the germline ends. The CDR3 is CASSVGTVYGYTF. The CDR3 bases are TGTGCCAGTAGTGTTGGGACGGTTTATGGCTACACCTTC. Supplemented by reference TRBV19 and TRBJ1-2, the full variable domain reads DGGITQSPKYLFRKEGQNVTLSCEQNLNHDAMYWYRQDPGQGLRLIYYSQIVNDFQKGDIAEGYSVSREKKESFPLTVTSAQKNPTAFYLCASSVGTVYGYTFGSGTRLTVV.

The chain links TRBV30 to TRBJ1-2, with unresolved D. Looked up from germline, CDR1 is GTSNPN and CDR2 is SVGIG (reference sequence). The CDR3 is made up of 13 amino acids. Trimming took 7 bases from V and 0 from J, leaving 12 bases between them. The CDR3 sequence is CASSEGSNYGYTF. CDR3 DNA: TGTGCCTCCTCGGAAGGGTCTAACTATGGCTACACCTTC.

The V call is TRBV19, the J call TRBJ1-1; D is unresolved. The V end lost 0 bases, the J end lost 6 bases, and 8 bases lay between the germline ends. There are 13 residues in the CDR3. Germline V lookup: CDR1 LNHDA, CDR2 SQIVND (reference sequence). The chain's CDR3 is CASSIDPRAEAFF. The CDR3, as DNA: TGTGCCAGTAGTATAGACCCTAGGGCTGAAGCTTTCTTT. The complete variable domain, with remaining parts taken from reference TRBV19 and TRBJ1-1, reads DGGITQSPKYLFRKEGQNVTLSCEQNLNHDAMYWYRQDPGQGLRLIYYSQIVNDFQKGDIAEGYSVSREKKESFPLTVTSAQKNPTAFYLCASSIDPRAEAFFGQGTRLTVV.

The chain recombines TRBV11-3 with TRBJ2-2; perhaps TRBD2 as D (6 bases). The V end was cut by 4 bases, the J end by 2 bases, with 20 bases between. Germline CDR1 is SGHNT and CDR2 is YENEEA. This CDR3 is built from 18 residues. CDR3 sequence: CASSSGRGSGDNTGELFF. CDR3 bases: TGTGCCAGCAGCTCGGGGCGGGGTAGCGGAGATAACACCGGGGAGCTGTTTTTT.

This clone was found once. The V gene is TRBV2, the J gene TRBJ2-1, with a possible D match to TRBD2 (7 bases). CDR1 is SNHLY and CDR2 is FYNNEI in the germline V gene. The CDR3 runs 12 residues. The V gene lost 6 bases and the J gene lost 14 bases, with 17 bases spanning the gap. The CDR3 coding sequence is TGTGCCAGCAGGAGGGGGGGGGTTCGAGAGTTCTTC. It encodes CASRRGGVREFF.

V and J are TRBV7-2 and TRBJ2-7; TRBD2 matches 9 bases. With V trimmed by 6 bases and J by 2 bases, 14 bases remained unmatched. There are 17 residues in the CDR3. From germline, CDR1 is SGHTA and CDR2 FQGNSA. The CDR3 spells CASRKTGREGRAYEQYF. The CDR3 region has the DNA TGTGCCAGCAGAAAAACCGGGCGGGAGGGGAGAGCCTACGAGCAGTACTTC.